This T cell receptor beta chain was observed in a study of blood T cell repertoires in COVID-19. Per the authors' pipeline: Amplification of reference gene primers provided the estimated nucleated cell counts. The method was immunoSEQ multiplex PCR; TCRdb's version includes in-frame clones alone and lacks a portion of them. Clone size and the V and J calls come from that table; the DNA yielded D and trimming. Counted here are tens of thousands of clones, around 87% occurring once; the ten biggest clones make up about 18%. Germline V gives CDR1 KGHDR, CDR2 SFDVKD. V was pared by 0 bases and J by 2 bases, with 10 bases between. There are 16 residues in the CDR3.

This receptor was taken from a human donor in a cohort sampled during active COVID-19. Input material: peripheral blood. The chain has TRBV24-1 and TRBJ1-3; D is ambiguous. CDR3 sequence (DNA): TGTGCCACCAGTGATTTGATCCAGAGGCCTGGAAACACCATATATTTT. Amino acids: CATSDLIQRPGNTIYF.